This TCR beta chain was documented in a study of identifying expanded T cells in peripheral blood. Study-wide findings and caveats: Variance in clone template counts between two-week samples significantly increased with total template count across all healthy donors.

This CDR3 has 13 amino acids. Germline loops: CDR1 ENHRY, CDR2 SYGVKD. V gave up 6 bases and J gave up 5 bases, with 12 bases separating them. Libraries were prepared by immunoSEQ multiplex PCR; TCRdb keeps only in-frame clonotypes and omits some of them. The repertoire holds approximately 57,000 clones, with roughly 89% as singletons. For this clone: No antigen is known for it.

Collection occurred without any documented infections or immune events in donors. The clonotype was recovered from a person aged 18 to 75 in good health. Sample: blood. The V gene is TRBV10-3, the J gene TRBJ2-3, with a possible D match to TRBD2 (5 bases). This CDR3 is CAISGIRRDTQYF. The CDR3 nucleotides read TGTGCCATCAGCGGGATTCGGAGAGATACGCAGTATTTT.